This T cell receptor beta chain appears in the sequencing data of a study of cytomegalovirus exposure and HLA in healthy donors. V was trimmed by 0 bases and J by 7 bases, leaving 6 bases between them. Germline-derived CDR1 and CDR2 are MNHEY and SVGAGI. This CDR3 contains 13 residues. A single count supports this clone. The PCR used 60 Vbeta and 13 Jbeta primers. The repertoire was sequenced with immunoSEQ multiplex PCR; TCRdb's copy has only in-frame clones and lacks some. The top ten clones hold under 2.5% of a sample with about 180,000 clones, 75% to 85% of them seen once. This clonotype originated in a woman aged 25 to 39 in good health and CMV-seropositive. Source material: PBMCs. J is TRBJ2-2 and V is TRBV6-5; D gene ambiguous. The CDR3 DNA reads as TGTGCCAGCAGTTACTCCAGGAACGGGGAGCTGTTTTTT. This translates into CASSYSRNGELFF.